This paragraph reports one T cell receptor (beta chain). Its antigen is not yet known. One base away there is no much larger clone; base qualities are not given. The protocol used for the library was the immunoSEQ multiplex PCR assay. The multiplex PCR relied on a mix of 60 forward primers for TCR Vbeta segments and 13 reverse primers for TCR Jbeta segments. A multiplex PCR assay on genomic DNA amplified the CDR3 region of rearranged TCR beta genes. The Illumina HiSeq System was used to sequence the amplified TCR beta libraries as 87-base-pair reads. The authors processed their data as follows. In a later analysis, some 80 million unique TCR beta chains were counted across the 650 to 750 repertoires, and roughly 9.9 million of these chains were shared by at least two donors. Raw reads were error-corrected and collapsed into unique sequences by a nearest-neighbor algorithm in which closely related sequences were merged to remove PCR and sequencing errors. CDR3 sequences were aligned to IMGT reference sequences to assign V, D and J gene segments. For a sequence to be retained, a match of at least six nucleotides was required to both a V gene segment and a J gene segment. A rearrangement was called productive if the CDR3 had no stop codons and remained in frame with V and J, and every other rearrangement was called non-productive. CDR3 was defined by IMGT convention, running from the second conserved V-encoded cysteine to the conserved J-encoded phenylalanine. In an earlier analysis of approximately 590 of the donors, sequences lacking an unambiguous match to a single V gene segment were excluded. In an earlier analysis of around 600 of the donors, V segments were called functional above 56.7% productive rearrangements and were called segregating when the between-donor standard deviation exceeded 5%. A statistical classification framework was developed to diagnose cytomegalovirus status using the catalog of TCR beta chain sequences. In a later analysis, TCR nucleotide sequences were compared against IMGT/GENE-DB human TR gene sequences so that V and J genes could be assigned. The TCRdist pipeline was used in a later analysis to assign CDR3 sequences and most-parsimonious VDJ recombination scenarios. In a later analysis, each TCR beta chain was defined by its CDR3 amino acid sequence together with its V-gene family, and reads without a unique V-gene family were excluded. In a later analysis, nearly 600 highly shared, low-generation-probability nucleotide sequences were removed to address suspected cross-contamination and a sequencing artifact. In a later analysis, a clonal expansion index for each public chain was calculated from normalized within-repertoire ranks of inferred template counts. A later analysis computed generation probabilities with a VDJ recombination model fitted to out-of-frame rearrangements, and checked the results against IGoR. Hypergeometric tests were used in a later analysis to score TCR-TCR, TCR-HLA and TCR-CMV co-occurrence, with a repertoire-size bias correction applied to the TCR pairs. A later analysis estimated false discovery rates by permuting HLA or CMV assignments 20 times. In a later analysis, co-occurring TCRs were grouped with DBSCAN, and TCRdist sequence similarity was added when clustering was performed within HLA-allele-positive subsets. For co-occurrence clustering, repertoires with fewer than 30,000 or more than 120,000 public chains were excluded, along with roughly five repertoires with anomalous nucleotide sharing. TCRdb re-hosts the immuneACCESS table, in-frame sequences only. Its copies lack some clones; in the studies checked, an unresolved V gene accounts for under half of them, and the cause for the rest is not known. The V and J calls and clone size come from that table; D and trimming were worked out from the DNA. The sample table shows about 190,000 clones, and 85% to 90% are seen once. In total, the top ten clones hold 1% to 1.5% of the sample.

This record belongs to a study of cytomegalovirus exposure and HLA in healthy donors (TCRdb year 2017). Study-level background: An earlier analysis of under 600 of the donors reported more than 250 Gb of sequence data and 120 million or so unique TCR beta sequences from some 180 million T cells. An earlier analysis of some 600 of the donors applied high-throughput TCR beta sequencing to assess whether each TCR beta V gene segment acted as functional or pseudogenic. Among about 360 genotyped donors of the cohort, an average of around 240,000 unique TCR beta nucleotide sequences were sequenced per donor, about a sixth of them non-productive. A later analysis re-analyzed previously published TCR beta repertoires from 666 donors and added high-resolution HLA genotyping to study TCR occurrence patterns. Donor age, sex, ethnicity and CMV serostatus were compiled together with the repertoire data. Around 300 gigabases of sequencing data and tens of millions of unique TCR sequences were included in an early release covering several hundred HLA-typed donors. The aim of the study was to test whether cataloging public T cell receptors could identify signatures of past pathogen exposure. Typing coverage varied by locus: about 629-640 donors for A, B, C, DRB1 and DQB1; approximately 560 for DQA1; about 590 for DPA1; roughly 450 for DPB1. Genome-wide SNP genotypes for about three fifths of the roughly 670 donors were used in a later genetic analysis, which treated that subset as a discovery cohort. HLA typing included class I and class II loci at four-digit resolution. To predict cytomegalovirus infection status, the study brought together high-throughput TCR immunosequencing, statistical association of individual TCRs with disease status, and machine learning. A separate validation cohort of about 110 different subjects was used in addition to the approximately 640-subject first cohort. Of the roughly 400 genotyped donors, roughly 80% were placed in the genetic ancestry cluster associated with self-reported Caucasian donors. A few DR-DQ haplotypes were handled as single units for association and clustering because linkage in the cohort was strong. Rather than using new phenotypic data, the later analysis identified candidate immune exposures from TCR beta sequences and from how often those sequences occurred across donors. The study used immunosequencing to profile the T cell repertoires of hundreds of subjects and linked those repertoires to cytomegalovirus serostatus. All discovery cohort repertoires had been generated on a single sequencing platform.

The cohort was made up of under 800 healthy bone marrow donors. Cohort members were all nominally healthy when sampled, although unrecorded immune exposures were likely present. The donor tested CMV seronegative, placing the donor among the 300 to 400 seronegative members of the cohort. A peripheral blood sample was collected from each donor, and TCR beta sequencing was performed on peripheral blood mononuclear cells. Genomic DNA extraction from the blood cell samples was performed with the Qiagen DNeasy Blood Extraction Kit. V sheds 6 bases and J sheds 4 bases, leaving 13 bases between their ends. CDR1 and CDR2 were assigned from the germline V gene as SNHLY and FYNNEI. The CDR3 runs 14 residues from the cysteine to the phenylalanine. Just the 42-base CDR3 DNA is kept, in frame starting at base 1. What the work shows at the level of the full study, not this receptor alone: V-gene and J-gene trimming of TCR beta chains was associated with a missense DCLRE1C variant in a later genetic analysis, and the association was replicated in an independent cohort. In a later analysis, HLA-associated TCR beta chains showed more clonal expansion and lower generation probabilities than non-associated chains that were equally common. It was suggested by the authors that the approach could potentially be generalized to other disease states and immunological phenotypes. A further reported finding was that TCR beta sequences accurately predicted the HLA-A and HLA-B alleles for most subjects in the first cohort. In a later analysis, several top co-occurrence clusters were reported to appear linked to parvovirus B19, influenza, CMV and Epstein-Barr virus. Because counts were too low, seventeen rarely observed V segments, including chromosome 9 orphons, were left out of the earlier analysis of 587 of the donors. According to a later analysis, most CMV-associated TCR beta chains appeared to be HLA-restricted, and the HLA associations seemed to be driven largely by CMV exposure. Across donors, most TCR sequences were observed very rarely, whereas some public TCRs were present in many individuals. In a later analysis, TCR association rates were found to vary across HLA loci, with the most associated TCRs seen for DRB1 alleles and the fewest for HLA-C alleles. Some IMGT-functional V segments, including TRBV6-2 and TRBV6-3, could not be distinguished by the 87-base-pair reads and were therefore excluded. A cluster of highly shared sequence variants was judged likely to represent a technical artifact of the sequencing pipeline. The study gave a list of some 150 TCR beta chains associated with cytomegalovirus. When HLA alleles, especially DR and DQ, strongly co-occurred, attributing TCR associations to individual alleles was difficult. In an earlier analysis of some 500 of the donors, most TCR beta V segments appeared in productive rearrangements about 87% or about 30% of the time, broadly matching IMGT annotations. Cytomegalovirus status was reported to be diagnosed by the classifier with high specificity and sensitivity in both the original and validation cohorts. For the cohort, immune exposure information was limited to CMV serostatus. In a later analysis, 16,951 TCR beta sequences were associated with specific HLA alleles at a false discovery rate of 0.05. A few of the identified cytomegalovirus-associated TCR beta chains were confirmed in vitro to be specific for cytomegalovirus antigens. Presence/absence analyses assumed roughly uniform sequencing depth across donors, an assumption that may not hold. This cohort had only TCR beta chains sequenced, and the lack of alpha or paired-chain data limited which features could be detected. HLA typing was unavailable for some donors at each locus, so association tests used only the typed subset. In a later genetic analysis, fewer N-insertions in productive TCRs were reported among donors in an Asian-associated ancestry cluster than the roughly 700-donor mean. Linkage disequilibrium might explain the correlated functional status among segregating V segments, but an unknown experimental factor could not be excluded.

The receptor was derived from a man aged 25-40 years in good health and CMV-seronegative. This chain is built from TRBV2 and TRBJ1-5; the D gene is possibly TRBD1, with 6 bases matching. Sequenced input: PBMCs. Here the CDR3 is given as CASRTARGNQPQHF. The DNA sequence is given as TGTGCCAGCAGGACGGCGAGGGGGAATCAGCCCCAGCATTTT.